The 9 T cell receptor beta chains reported below all come from one sample, sequenced in a study of monozygotic twins with inflammatory bowel disease. For each CDR3 protein, TCRdb gives one entry from its re-call of the 5' RACE reads, without DNA. Its table records some 150,000 distinct CDR3 sequences. Sequencing was carried out using blood. The receptors shown here come from a human donor with ulcerative colitis or Crohn's disease, or a healthy co-twin of an affected twin (not recorded which).

V usage is TRBV19 and J usage is TRBJ1-1. CDR3 size: 14 residues. CDR1 is LNHDA and CDR2 is SQIVND in the germline V gene (reference sequence). The CDR3 is CASTGTSGGTEAFF.

The CDR3 loop is CASRSGTGDYEQYF. The chain links TRBV5-1 to TRBJ2-7; absent DNA, TCRdb's TRBD1 call cannot be checked. Germline CDR1 SGHRS, CDR2 YFSETQ. There are 14 residues in the CDR3.

J is TRBJ1-2 and V is TRBV5-6; TCRdb outputs TRBD1, but without DNA this stays unchecked. CDR3 length: 18 amino acids. CDR1 SGHDT and CDR2 YYEEEE come from the germline V gene. CDR3 sequence reads: CASSLLRQGSLTDYGYTF. The full variable domain, with the rest looked up from reference TRBV5-6 and TRBJ1-2, is DAGVTQSPTHLIKTRGQQVTLRCSPKSGHDTVSWYQQALGQGPQFIFQYYEEEERQRGNFPDRFSGHQFPNYSSELNVNALLLGDSALYLCASSLLRQGSLTDYGYTFGSGTRLTVV.

This chain links TRBV11-2 with TRBJ2-3; absent DNA, TCRdb's TRBD1 call cannot be checked. CDR1 and CDR2 (germline): SGHAT, FQNNGV. The CDR3 is 13 residues long. The chain's CDR3 is CASSPVAPGTQYF.

CDR3 in amino acids: CASSPGGGQGRDEQFF. The chain employs TRBV11-2 and TRBJ2-1; the TCRdb D gene call, TRBD1, has no DNA to confirm it. This CDR3 is built from 16 residues. CDR1 is SGHAT and CDR2 is FQNNGV in the germline V gene.

The chain combines TRBV7-6 with TRBJ2-3; without DNA, the TCRdb call of TRBD1 cannot be checked. CDR1 is SGHVS, CDR2 FNYEAQ, per germline. There are 15 residues in the CDR3. CDR3 amino acids: CASSFSSSGADTQYF.

This chain links TRBV24-1 with TRBJ2-7. CDR3 size: 13 residues. Looked up from germline, CDR1 is KGHDR and CDR2 is SFDVKD. CDR3: CATSDLQGYEQYF.

The genes are TRBV2 and TRBJ2-1; TCRdb returns TRBD2, unconfirmable since there is no DNA. This CDR3 has 17 residues. The germline CDR1 and CDR2 sequences are SNHLY and FYNNEI. The chain's CDR3 is CASRPYRLAGNYNEQFF.

The J gene is TRBJ1-4, the V gene TRBV4-3. Germline V gene sequence: CDR1 LGHNA, CDR2 YSLEER. This CDR3 spans 16 amino acids. This CDR3 is CASSQDREGSNEKLFF.